The 9 T cell receptor beta chains reported below all come from one sample, sequenced in a study of blood T cell repertoires in COVID-19. Data came from immunoSEQ multiplex PCR; TCRdb stores just in-frame clones and leaves some out. Of approximately 220,000 clones in the sample, 86% were seen once. Sequencing was performed on PBMCs or T cells enriched from blood (not recorded which). All receptors derive from a woman in her forties with acute COVID-19.

The rearrangement joins TRBV6-5 to TRBJ1-2; D is ambiguous. Trimming shortened V by 6 bases and J by 2 bases, and 7 bases separated the two germline ends. Per germline, CDR1 MNHEY and CDR2 SVGAGI. The CDR3 has 12 residues. CDR3 in DNA: TGTGCCAGCAGCCAGGCGAACTATGGCTACACCTTC. Amino acids: CASSQANYGYTF.

V gene TRBV14 combines with J gene TRBJ1-1; maybe TRBD1 (5 bases). With 1 base removed from V and 3 bases from J, the gap between germline ends came to 15 bases. The CDR3 is 16 residues long. Germline V gene data show CDR1 as SGHDN and CDR2 as FVKESK. CDR3 nucleotides: TGTGCCAGCAGCCAAGTTGCAGGGCCCCTGTACACTGAAGCTTTCTTT. Its protein is CASSQVAGPLYTEAFF.

This clone appeared a single time. The chain employs TRBV27 and TRBJ2-1; 11 bases align to TRBD2. This CDR3 is built from 14 residues. Germline CDR1 is MNHEY and CDR2 is SMNVEV (reference sequence). Losses at the gene ends were 7 bases for V and 7 bases for J; bases not matched to a gene: 6. CDR3 bases: TGTGCCAGCACTCTAGCGGGGGGAGGAAATGAGCAGTTCTTC. It encodes CASTLAGGGNEQFF.

The chain has TRBV5-5 and TRBJ2-3, with a possible D match to TRBD1 (6 bases). This CDR3 region has 15 residues. The germline V and J ends were trimmed by 1 base and 2 bases, with 11 bases remaining between them. CDR1 is SGHKS, CDR2 YYEKEE, per germline (reference sequence). Written as DNA, the CDR3 is TGTGCCAGCAGCTTGCAGGGGCACAACACAGATACGCAGTATTTT. This sequence encodes CASSLQGHNTDTQYF.

The chain recombines TRBV6-2 or TRBV6-3 with TRBJ2-2; D uncertain. Between the trimmed V and J ends, which lost 5 bases and 0 bases, there was a span of 13 bases. Germline V CDR1 and CDR2: MNHEY, SVGEGT. The CDR3 runs to 16 residues. CDR3 in amino acids: CASSTPAVPNTGELFF. For the CDR3, the DNA is TGTGCCAGCAGTACGCCCGCGGTTCCGAACACCGGGGAGCTGTTTTTT.

This chain joins TRBV25-1 and TRBJ1-6; D ambiguous. Per germline, CDR1 MGHDK and CDR2 SYGVNS. The V end was cut by 0 bases, the J end by 13 bases, with 10 bases between. The CDR3 sequence is 13 residues long. Written as DNA, the CDR3 is TGTGCCAGCAGTGAATATGTCGGGTCCCCCCTCCACTTT. Protein sequence: CASSEYVGSPLHF.

V and J are TRBV7-2 and TRBJ2-7, with 8 nucleotides matching TRBD1. CDR1 SGHTA and CDR2 FQGNSA come from the germline V gene. V lost 5 bases to trimming and J lost 3 bases; unmatched junction nucleotides: 9. The CDR3 extends over 15 amino acids. CDR3 sequence reads: CASSLKTGTGYEQYF. As DNA, the CDR3 is TGTGCCAGCAGCCTAAAGACCGGGACAGGCTACGAGCAGTACTTC.

The chain combines TRBV3-1 (or the pseudogene TRBV3-2) with TRBJ1-4, with D unclear. Germline CDR1 is LGHDT and CDR2 is YNNKEL (reference sequence). The CDR3 length is 16 residues. Trimming stripped 4 bases from V and 4 bases from J, with 16 bases between. The CDR3 DNA follows: TGTGCCAGCAGCCCCCACCGCCAGGCGAATAATGAAAAACTGTTTTTT. Its translation: CASSPHRQANNEKLFF.

The chain employs TRBV7-2 and TRBJ2-1; TRBD2 aligns across 10 bases. In germline, CDR1 is SGHTA, CDR2 FQGNSA. CDR3 length: 19 amino acids. Losses at the gene ends were 1 base for V and 2 bases for J; bases not matched to a gene: 11. The CDR3 DNA follows: TGTGCCAGCAGCTTAGTTGGGTTAGCGGGGGGTCAAACCTACAATGAGCAGTTCTTC. This codes for CASSLVGLAGGQTYNEQFF.